The 25 T cell receptor beta chains below come from one sample, sequenced in a study of blood T cell repertoires in COVID-19. Sequenced by immunoSEQ multiplex PCR; TCRdb stores in-frame clones only, minus some. The sample yields roughly 280,000 clones, 75% to 90% seen once. The sequencing sample was made of peripheral blood. Every receptor here comes from a man aged 55 to 70 who had recovered from COVID-19.

CDR3 DNA: TGTGCCAGCAGGCCGACAGGGAACACTGAAGCTTTCTTT. This codes for CASRPTGNTEAFF. The V and J genes are TRBV6-6 and TRBJ1-1, with TRBD1 as a possible D gene (6 bases). Between the trimmed V and J ends, which lost 6 bases and 1 base, there was a span of 9 bases. The V gene's germline CDR1 is MNHNY and CDR2 SVGAGI (reference sequence). CDR3 length: 13 residues.

The J gene is TRBJ1-6, the V gene TRBV3-1 (or the pseudogene TRBV3-2); 8 bases are a match to TRBD1. The germline gives CDR1 LGHDT, CDR2 YNNKEL (reference sequence). Trimming cost V 4 bases and J 10 bases; bases outside gene matches: 9. The CDR3 has 15 amino acids. CDR3: CASSRSDRAGSPLHF. In DNA, the CDR3 is TGTGCCAGCAGCCGTTCGGACAGGGCTGGGTCACCCCTCCACTTT.

The table lists this clone with a count of one. The chain links TRBV2 to TRBJ2-1; 8 nucleotides agree with TRBD2. Trimming cost V 6 bases and J 0 bases; bases outside gene matches: 10. The CDR3 covers 17 residues. Germline V gene data show CDR1 as SNHLY and CDR2 as FYNNEI. CDR3 sequence: CASRPIAGLSSYNEQFF. CDR3 in DNA: TGTGCCAGCAGGCCGATAGCGGGGTTAAGCTCCTACAATGAGCAGTTCTTC.

The chain uses TRBV27 and TRBJ2-3; 8 nucleotides match TRBD1. CDR1 is MNHEY and CDR2 is SMNVEV in the germline V gene (reference sequence). V trimming: 5 bases; J trimming: 4 bases; junction bases outside the gene matches: 2. This CDR3 comprises 13 residues. Here the CDR3 reads CASSGTGPDTQYF. In DNA, the CDR3 is TGTGCCAGCAGTGGGACAGGCCCAGATACGCAGTATTTT.

The rearrangement uses TRBV12-3 or TRBV12-4 and TRBJ1-2; tentative D call: TRBD1 (5 bases). There are 13 residues in the CDR3. Trimming left V 10 bases short and J 4 bases short, with 16 bases between. The CDR3 DNA follows: TGTGCCACCAGGGAGGGTCTTGGCTATGGCTACACCTTC. Amino acids: CATREGLGYGYTF.

The V gene is TRBV21-1, the J gene TRBJ1-4; no DNA check was done on the table's D call, TRBD1. TRBV21-1 is a pseudogene segment. CDR3 length equals 16 residues. The CDR3 DNA reads as TGTGCCAGCAGCAAAGGACAGGAGTGGAATAATGAAAAACTGTTTTTT. Its translation: CASSKGQEWNNEKLFF.

The V call is TRBV20-1, the J call TRBJ2-7, with 10 positions matching TRBD2. V lost 3 bases and J lost 3; bases outside the gene matches: 5. This CDR3 contains 14 residues. The germline V gene has CDR1 DFQATT and CDR2 SNEGSKA (reference sequence). This CDR3 reads CSASSSGGHYEQYF. The CDR3 DNA sequence: TGCAGTGCTAGTTCTAGCGGGGGCCACTACGAGCAGTACTTC.

As DNA, the CDR3 is TGTGCCAGCAGGTTACGACAGGGGGCAGGCTACGAGCAGTACTTC. Translating gives CASRLRQGAGYEQYF. The J gene is TRBJ2-7, the V gene TRBV2, with TRBD1 matching 10 bases. The V and J ends lost 6 bases and 3 bases, in that order; junction bases with no gene match: 8. Germline CDR1 and CDR2: SNHLY and FYNNEI. The CDR3 runs 15 residues. Combining the CDR3 with reference TRBV2 and TRBJ2-7 gives the whole variable domain EPEVTQTPSHQVTQMGQEVILRCVPISNHLYFYWYRQILGQKVEFLVSFYNNEISEKSEIFDDQFSVERPDGSNFTLKIRSTKLEDSAMYFCASRLRQGAGYEQYFGPGTRLTVT.

The chain has TRBV5-1 and TRBJ2-2; the match to TRBD1 covers 9 bases. Germline assignment: CDR1 SGHRS and CDR2 YFSETQ. The CDR3 length is 15 residues. V shed 5 bases and J 0 bases; nucleotides not matched to a gene: 2. CDR3 region: CASRRQGANTGELFF. CDR3 bases: TGCGCCAGCAGAAGACAGGGGGCGAACACCGGGGAGCTGTTTTTT.

The chain recombines TRBV7-9 with TRBJ2-5, with 11 bases matching TRBD2. This CDR3 has 15 residues. The germline V gene has CDR1 SEHNR and CDR2 FQNEAQ (reference sequence). J was trimmed by 4 bases and V by 5 bases; bases with no gene match: 6. CDR3: CASSTGTSGGETQYF. CDR3 nucleotide sequence: TGTGCCAGCAGCACCGGGACTAGCGGCGGAGAGACCCAGTACTTC. Looking up the rest from reference TRBV7-9 and TRBJ2-5 gives the full variable domain: DTGVSQNPRHKITKRGQNVTFRCDPISEHNRLYWYRQTLGQGPEFLTYFQNEAQLEKSRLLSDRFSAERPKGSFSTLEIQRTEQGDSAMYLCASSTGTSGGETQYFGPGTRLLVL.

The chain links TRBV5-1 to TRBJ1-4; D may be TRBD1 (5 bases). CDR1 is SGHRS and CDR2 is YFSETQ in the germline V gene. The CDR3 is 15 amino acids. V lost 2 bases and J lost 0, with 8 bases in between. The CDR3 DNA follows: TGCGCCAGCAGCTTAGGGGTCGCAACTAATGAAAAACTGTTTTTT. The encoded protein is CASSLGVATNEKLFF.

The chain couples TRBV28 to TRBJ2-1; 10 bases are a match to TRBD2. Trimming cost V 6 bases and J 3 bases; bases outside gene matches: 5. The CDR3 sequence is 15 residues long. Germline V lookup: CDR1 MDHEN, CDR2 SYDVKM. CDR3 protein: CASRNERGGYNEQFF. As DNA, the CDR3 is TGTGCCAGCAGAAATGAGCGGGGGGGCTACAATGAGCAGTTCTTC.

The chain carries TRBV7-9 and TRBJ2-1, with 12 bases aligning to TRBD2. The ends lost 5 bases at V and 15 bases at J; junction bases unmatched: 17. Germline V CDR1 and CDR2: SEHNR, FQNEAQ (reference sequence). The CDR3 contains 16 residues. The CDR3 DNA reads TGTGCCAGCAGCGGCAGACTAGCGGGAGTTTCACACGGCGGGTTCTTC. Its translation is CASSGRLAGVSHGGFF.

The J gene is TRBJ2-7, the V gene TRBV7-9; 10 positions match TRBD1. V was pared by 5 bases and J by 4 bases, with 5 bases of the junction left unmatched. Germline V lookup: CDR1 SEHNR, CDR2 FQNEAQ (reference sequence). The CDR3 consists of 14 residues. The CDR3 coding sequence is TGTGCCAGCAGCCTCGGACAGGGGGATTACGAGCAGTACTTC. It specifies CASSLGQGDYEQYF.

The rearrangement uses TRBV29-1 and TRBJ2-7; 7 bases fit TRBD2. The CDR3 extends over 13 amino acids. Germline trimming cut 4 bases from V and 0 bases from J; bases unmatched to any gene: 3. Germline V CDR1 and CDR2: SQVTM, ANQGSEA. CDR3 DNA sequence: TGCAGCGTTGTGCCTAGCGGCTCCTACGAGCAGTACTTC. This gives the protein CSVVPSGSYEQYF.

V gene TRBV7-9 combines with J gene TRBJ2-5; 7 bases match TRBD2. The CDR3 runs 15 residues. V gave up 5 bases and J gave up 6 bases; unmatched junction bases: 12. CDR1 and CDR2 (germline): SEHNR, FQNEAQ (reference sequence). This CDR3 is CASSPIGGVGKTQYF. The DNA for the CDR3 is TGTGCCAGCAGCCCCATTGGGGGGGTTGGGAAGACCCAGTACTTC.

For the CDR3, the DNA is TGTGCCAGTAGAACTCAGGGTCGGGTTCATCAGCCCCAGCATTTT. Translating gives CASRTQGRVHQPQHF. This chain connects TRBV19 to TRBJ1-5; D might be TRBD1 (5 bases). The V end was cut by 6 bases, the J end by 5 bases, with 17 bases between. CDR1 LNHDA and CDR2 SQIVND come from the germline V gene (reference sequence). The CDR3 is 15 amino acids.

The J gene is TRBJ2-3, the V gene TRBV9; D might be TRBD2 (5 bases). The V end lost 1 base, the J end lost 3 bases, and 18 bases lay between the germline ends. Germline CDR1 and CDR2: SGDLS and YYNGEE. The CDR3 extends over 17 amino acids. The CDR3 here is CASSVSLLRDATDTQYF. CDR3 bases: TGTGCCAGCAGCGTAAGTCTTTTGAGGGATGCAACAGATACGCAGTATTTT.

V is TRBV5-1 and J is TRBJ1-1, with 10 bases lining up with TRBD1. Trimming took 3 bases from V and 5 from J; bases not matched to a gene: 4. Germline CDR1 SGHRS, CDR2 YFSETQ. This CDR3 comprises 14 residues. CDR3 region: CASSSDRGHTEAFF. As DNA, the CDR3 is TGCGCCAGCAGCTCTGACAGGGGGCATACTGAAGCTTTCTTT.

This clone has only a few counts. The chain couples TRBV7-7 to TRBJ2-7, with D perhaps matching TRBD1 (5 bases). Germline V gene lookup returns CDR1 SSHAT and CDR2 FNYEAQ (reference sequence). Trimming cost V 6 bases and J 5 bases, with 17 bases left between them. The CDR3 runs 14 residues. CDR3 nucleotide sequence: TGTGCCAGCAGTAAGGGGCAGGGTTCCAACGAGCAGTACTTC. As protein: CASSKGQGSNEQYF.

The chain has TRBV11-2 and TRBJ2-1; 9 bases are shared with TRBD2. This CDR3 spans 16 amino acids. CDR1 and CDR2 from the germline V gene are SGHAT and FQNNGV. The V and J ends lost 1 base and 6 bases, in that order; junction bases with no gene match: 7. CDR3 nucleotides: TGTGCCAGCAGCTTAGCTCGGACTAGCGCGACCAATGAGCAGTTCTTC. As protein: CASSLARTSATNEQFF. Looking up the rest from reference TRBV11-2 and TRBJ2-1 gives the full variable domain: EAGVAQSPRYKIIEKRQSVAFWCNPISGHATLYWYQQILGQGPKLLIQFQNNGVVDDSQLPKDRFSAERLKGVDSTLKIQPAKLEDSAVYLCASSLARTSATNEQFFGPGTRLTVL.

The chain carries TRBV7-2 and TRBJ1-5; the match to TRBD1 covers 9 bases. The V gene end was trimmed by 8 bases and the J gene end by 6 bases; junction bases not matched to a gene: 5. The CDR3 runs 13 residues. Germline V gene lookup returns CDR1 SGHTA and CDR2 FQGNSA. The CDR3 region is CASEPTGGQPQHF. CDR3 DNA sequence: TGTGCCAGCGAGCCGACAGGGGGTCAGCCCCAGCATTTT.

This clone turned up a few times. The CDR3 nucleotides are TGTGCCAGCAGCGCGGCCGAGGGATCGGGATTTGGCTACACCTTC. Protein sequence: CASSAAEGSGFGYTF. The gene calls are TRBV9 and TRBJ1-2; D remains ambiguous. CDR3 length: 15 residues. The germline V gene encodes CDR1 SGDLS and CDR2 YYNGEE. V was shortened by 3 bases and J by 7 bases, with 19 bases between the two germline ends.

V and J are TRBV11-2 and TRBJ2-7; 8 nucleotides match TRBD1. Trimming cost V 5 bases and J 1 base; bases outside gene matches: 7. CDR1 SGHAT and CDR2 FQNNGV come from the germline V gene. The CDR3 contains 15 residues. The CDR3 reads CASSTNRDRSYEQYF. CDR3 in DNA: TGTGCCAGCAGCACCAACCGGGACAGGTCCTACGAGCAGTACTTC.

CDR3: CASSPPLRTEAFF. The CDR3 DNA follows: TGTGCCAGCAGCCCCCCCCTCAGAACTGAAGCTTTCTTT. The chain has TRBV7-2 and TRBJ1-1; D uncertain. The V end lost 5 bases, the J end lost 5 bases, and 12 bases lay between the germline ends. This CDR3 contains 13 residues. The germline V gene has CDR1 SGHTA and CDR2 FQGNSA.